The clone carrying this T cell receptor (beta chain) appeared once. Its antigen is unidentified. These data belong to a study of T cell responses to AZD1222 COVID-19 vaccine. Sequencing used immunoSEQ multiplex PCR; TCRdb keeps in-frame clones, though not all of them. The sample has around 160,000 clones, over 80% seen once; the top ten hold approximately 2.9%. Study-wide findings and caveats: Females outnumbered males among donors, who were mostly white British; clonal diversity was possibly underestimated.

Between the trimmed V and J ends, which lost 5 bases and 9 bases, there was a span of 8 bases. The germline CDR1 and CDR2 sequences are MDHEN and SYDVKM. The CDR3 has 11 amino acids. J is TRBJ1-5 and V is TRBV28; D gene uncertain. This specimen was peripheral blood, taken on day 0 of MenACWY control vaccination. This receptor was identified in an adult in good health. The chain's CDR3 is CASSQNGPQHF. CDR3 DNA sequence: TGTGCCAGCAGTCAAAATGGGCCCCAGCATTTT.